The 10 T cell receptor beta chains in this list originate from one sample, sequenced in a study of blood T cells in healthy people across ages. Sample-barcoded 5' priming and a J-beta primer mix drove a second PCR of 7 to 11 cycles. Using its own MiXCR run on the 5' RACE reads, TCRdb lists one record per CDR3 protein. The table records roughly 860,000 distinct CDR3 sequences, 60% to 80% of them present only once. Sequencing was done on a sample of blood. The receptors originated from a man in his thirties or forties in good health.

The rearrangement uses TRBV2 and TRBJ2-5; 8 nucleotides align to TRBD1. V lost 6 bases and J lost 3; bases outside the gene matches: 6. This CDR3 has 14 amino acids. Germline lookup yields CDR1 SNHLY and CDR2 FYNNEI. The CDR3 region is CASSEDRVKETQYF. The DNA for the CDR3 is TGTGCCAGCAGCGAGGACAGGGTGAAAGAGACCCAGTACTTC. The variable domain in full, with the rest retrieved from reference TRBV2 and TRBJ2-5, is EPEVTQTPSHQVTQMGQEVILRCVPISNHLYFYWYRQILGQKVEFLVSFYNNEISEKSEIFDDQFSVERPDGSNFTLKIRSTKLEDSAMYFCASSEDRVKETQYFGPGTRLLVL.

The rearrangement uses TRBV9 and TRBJ2-7, with D possibly being TRBD2 (6 bases). Germline V gives CDR1 SGDLS, CDR2 YYNGEE. The V end was cut by 0 bases, the J end by 2 bases, with 9 bases between. This CDR3 comprises 14 residues. DNA for the CDR3: TGTGCCAGCAGCGTAGGCGGGGCGGCCTACGAGCAGTACTTC. Encoded protein: CASSVGGAAYEQYF.

There are a few counts of this clonotype. The rearrangement uses TRBV4-3 and TRBJ1-2; D gene ambiguous. The germline V gene encodes CDR1 LGHNA and CDR2 YSLEER. This CDR3 is 12 amino acids long. Trimming cost V 0 bases and J 7 bases, with 6 bases left between them. CDR3 in amino acids: CASSQEHGGYTF. The CDR3 DNA follows: TGCGCCAGCAGCCAAGAACATGGTGGCTACACCTTC.

The chain joins TRBV4-2 to TRBJ2-7, with TRBD2 matching 14 bases. The CDR3 has 18 amino acids. V trimming: 5 bases; J trimming: 1 base; junction bases outside the gene matches: 10. Germline assignment: CDR1 LGHNA and CDR2 YNFKEQ. DNA of the CDR3: TGTGCCAGCAGCGGTCGGACTAGCGGGGGGTCTGGGTCCTACGAGCAGTACTTC. Encoded protein: CASSGRTSGGSGSYEQYF.

The chain links TRBV20-1 to TRBJ2-5; the match to TRBD2 covers 10 bases. Germline CDR1 is DFQATT and CDR2 is SNEGSKA (reference sequence). This CDR3 has 14 residues. J gave up 4 bases and V 2 bases, and 4 bases lay outside the gene matches. In DNA form, the CDR3 reads TGCAGTGCTAGAAGGCCTAGCGGGGGAGAGACCCAGTACTTC. Its translation is CSARRPSGGETQYF.

The chain combines TRBV6-1 with TRBJ2-7, with D possibly matching TRBD2 (5 bases). Germline CDR1 and CDR2: MNHNS and SASEGT. The CDR3 sequence is 13 residues long. Trimming stripped 4 bases from V and 7 bases from J, with 14 bases between. The CDR3 nucleotides read TGTGCCAGCAGTGGACAATTTTCGGGGGAGCAGTACTTC. Its protein is CASSGQFSGEQYF.

This chain links TRBV28 with TRBJ2-7; 9 bases are shared with TRBD1. The germline gives CDR1 MDHEN, CDR2 SYDVKM. The CDR3 is 13 amino acids. The junction had 6 bases not matched to a gene; V was cut back by 7 bases and J by 5 bases. CDR3 residues: CASTTGTGNEQYF. Here the CDR3 DNA reads TGTGCCAGCACAACCGGGACAGGGAACGAGCAGTACTTC.

This clonotype showed up just a few times. The chain combines TRBV10-3 with TRBJ2-1; D not certain. Trimming cost V 1 base and J 0 bases, with 10 bases left between them. Germline CDR1 reads ENHRY; CDR2 reads SYGVKD. The CDR3 has 16 amino acids. The CDR3 region has the DNA TGTGCCATCAGTGAGTTGGAGATCTTCTCCTACAATGAGCAGTTCTTC. Encoded protein: CAISELEIFSYNEQFF.

This chain joins TRBV20-1 and TRBJ2-1, with 7 bases fitting TRBD2. V shed 0 bases, J shed 3 bases, and the junction held 5 bases outside the gene matches. CDR1 DFQATT and CDR2 SNEGSKA come from the germline V gene (reference sequence). This CDR3 is 15 amino acids long. The CDR3 DNA is TGCAGTGCTAGAGATTACGGGGGGAGCTACAATGAGCAGTTCTTC. Its translation is CSARDYGGSYNEQFF.

This rearrangement joins TRBV5-5 to TRBJ2-4; D uncertain. With the DNA end fitting TRBJ2-7 better, the J assignment may be wrong. The CDR3 totals 14 residues. Germline CDR1 SGHKS, CDR2 YYEKEE (reference sequence). CDR3 amino acids: CASASQVGTYEQYF. DNA for the CDR3: TGTGCCAGCGCCTCGCAGGTAGGAACCTACGAGCAGTACTTC.